The 18 T cell receptor beta chains below all came from one sample that was sequenced in a study of OX40 agonist ivuxolimab in advanced cancers. TCRdb's table, derived via immunoSEQ multiplex PCR, lists solely in-frame clones and lacks some. The table has about 32,000 clones, around 83% seen once. The sample was CD4+ or CD8+ T cells sorted from blood, taken in a trial of the OX40 agonist ivuxolimab. The source of these receptors is an adult with an advanced solid tumor such as melanoma, head and neck, liver or kidney cancer.

This clone was observed a few times. The chain has TRBV4-1 and TRBJ1-2; D possibly corresponds to TRBD1 (6 bases). Trimming cost V 1 base and J 6 bases, with 12 bases left between them. The CDR3 spans 14 residues. Germline V gene lookup returns CDR1 MGHRA and CDR2 YSYEKL. CDR3 sequence: CASSQVGASDGYTF. The CDR3 DNA reads TGCGCCAGCAGCCAAGTGGGGGCCTCGGATGGCTACACCTTC.

CDR3 DNA sequence: TGTGCCAGCGGCCCAAACCTGATGAACACTGAAGCTTTCTTT. Encoded protein: CASGPNLMNTEAFF. J is TRBJ1-1 and V is TRBV7-2, with D hard to call. CDR1 is SGHTA, CDR2 FQGNSA, per germline. This CDR3 spans 14 amino acids. The V gene lost 8 bases and the J gene lost 0 bases, with 13 bases spanning the gap.

V and J are TRBV28 and TRBJ2-7; 11 bases map to TRBD2. With 2 bases clipped from V and 6 bases from J, the junction kept 6 bases outside the gene matches. The CDR3 has 15 amino acids. CDR1 MDHEN and CDR2 SYDVKM come from the germline V gene. CDR3 sequence: CASSLLAGGPLEQYF. CDR3 nucleotides: TGTGCCAGCAGTTTACTAGCGGGAGGCCCCCTCGAGCAGTACTTC.

The rearrangement joins TRBV6-6 to TRBJ2-7; no clear D. With 5 bases removed from V and 3 bases from J, the gap between germline ends came to 17 bases. The germline V gene has CDR1 MNHNY and CDR2 SVGAGI (reference sequence). The CDR3 consists of 15 residues. This CDR3 reads CASSPTMVPYYEQYF. The CDR3 nucleotides read TGTGCCAGCAGTCCGACAATGGTCCCGTACTACGAGCAGTACTTC.

This clone has more than one count but fewer than ten. The gene calls are TRBV27 and TRBJ2-3; D ambiguous. This CDR3 contains 12 residues. V lost 2 bases to trimming and J lost 7 bases, with 7 bases between them. Germline CDR1 reads MNHEY; CDR2 reads SMNVEV (reference sequence). The chain's CDR3 is CASSLLGNTQYF. The CDR3 nucleotides are TGTGCCAGCAGTTTACTGGGTAATACGCAGTATTTT.

The V call is TRBV5-1, the J call TRBJ1-2; TRBD1 might be the D (5 bases). Trimming removed 0 bases from V and 8 bases from J, with 8 bases in between. This CDR3 has 12 residues. CDR1 and CDR2 from the germline V gene are SGHRS and YFSETQ. The CDR3 reads CASSLGGRGYTF. The CDR3 DNA reads TGCGCCAGCAGCTTGGGGGGGAGAGGCTACACCTTC.

This chain uses TRBV5-6 with TRBJ2-1, with D perhaps given as TRBD1 or TRBD2 (5 bases each). The germline CDR1 and CDR2 sequences are SGHDT and YYEEEE. CDR3 length equals 16 residues. The V end lost 3 bases, the J end lost 4 bases, and 17 bases lay between the germline ends. For the CDR3, the DNA is TGTGCCAGCAGCTCCGGGGCCAATCCCAGGTACAATGAGCAGTTCTTC. Its translation: CASSSGANPRYNEQFF.

This CDR3 reads CASRHSSSSGNTIYF. CDR3 nucleotides: TGTGCAAGTCGCCATTCTTCATCTTCTGGAAACACCATATATTTT. This rearrangement joins TRBV12-2 to TRBJ1-3. TRBV12-2 is shown as a pseudogene. There are 15 residues in the CDR3.

This chain uses TRBV6-6 with TRBJ2-1; D ambiguous. V was shortened by 2 bases and J by 2 bases, with 7 bases between the two germline ends. The CDR3 loop spans 14 amino acids. The germline V gene encodes CDR1 MNHNY and CDR2 SVGAGI (reference sequence). The CDR3 here is CASSYGPTYNEQFF. The CDR3 nucleotides are TGTGCCAGCAGTTACGGGCCTACCTACAATGAGCAGTTCTTC.

The chain has TRBV5-1 and TRBJ2-1; a possible D gene is TRBD2 (6 bases). The germline V gene encodes CDR1 SGHRS and CDR2 YFSETQ. The CDR3 is made up of 14 amino acids. The V and J ends lost 4 bases and 7 bases respectively, with 15 bases between them. The CDR3 is CASSETSSGNEQFF. The CDR3 region has the DNA TGCGCCAGCAGCGAAACTAGCTCGGGGAATGAGCAGTTCTTC.

This clone is medium-sized in the sample. The chain uses TRBV7-3 and TRBJ2-1; TRBD2 matches 12 bases. V dropped 4 bases and J dropped 7; count of bases not matched to a gene: 5. Germline CDR1 and CDR2: SGHTA and FQGTGA. The CDR3 sequence is 15 residues long. The chain's CDR3 is CASSSLAGGTNEQFF. CDR3 nucleotide sequence: TGTGCCAGCAGCTCACTAGCGGGAGGAACGAATGAGCAGTTCTTC.

The chain carries TRBV6-5 and TRBJ1-1; D possibly corresponds to TRBD1 (6 bases). Germline CDR1 is MNHEY and CDR2 is SVGAGI. Deletions cut 6 bases from V and 0 bases from J, with 11 bases between. The CDR3 runs to 14 residues. CDR3 loop: CASRLQGLNTEAFF. CDR3 nucleotides: TGTGCCAGCAGACTACAGGGATTGAACACTGAAGCTTTCTTT.

This clone is medium-sized within its sample. This chain uses TRBV4-1 with TRBJ1-5, with D unclear. CDR3 length equals 14 residues. V gave up 4 bases and J gave up 1 base, with 8 bases separating them. Germline CDR1 MGHRA, CDR2 YSYEKL. The CDR3 DNA reads as TGCGCCAGCAGCCCCGGCGGCAGCAATCAGCCCCAGCATTTT. Protein: CASSPGGSNQPQHF.

The CDR3 here is CASSQAFTVRNTEAFF. CDR3 nucleotides: TGCGCCAGCAGCCAAGCTTTTACAGTCAGGAACACTGAAGCTTTCTTT. The rearrangement links TRBV4-1 to TRBJ1-1; D gene ambiguous. The CDR3 runs 16 residues. Germline lookup yields CDR1 MGHRA and CDR2 YSYEKL. The V and J ends lost 1 base and 1 base respectively, with 13 bases between them.

The rearrangement uses TRBV6-1 and TRBJ2-7; TRBD1 might be the D (5 bases). This CDR3 region has 11 residues. The germline gives CDR1 MNHNS, CDR2 SASEGT. The V gene lost 5 bases and the J gene lost 7 bases, with 9 bases spanning the gap. CDR3 sequence (DNA): TGTGCCAGCAGTTACAGGTGGGAGCAGTACTTC. It is translated as CASSYRWEQYF.

V usage is TRBV7-2 and J usage is TRBJ2-7, with D unclear. The CDR3 is made up of 14 amino acids. Trimming took off 1 base at V and 2 bases at J, with 9 bases between the two ends. Per germline, CDR1 SGHTA and CDR2 FQGNSA. For the CDR3, the DNA is TGTGCCAGCAGCTTAGTTTATTCAACCTACGAGCAGTACTTC. It translates to CASSLVYSTYEQYF.

The chain uses TRBV27 and TRBJ1-5; no firm D call. Germline assignment: CDR1 MNHEY and CDR2 SMNVEV (reference sequence). CDR3 length equals 14 residues. V gave up 6 bases and J gave up 2 bases, with 11 bases separating them. The CDR3 protein is CASRGGVGNQPQHF. CDR3 bases: TGTGCCAGCAGAGGCGGGGTAGGCAATCAGCCCCAGCATTTT.

This clone was seen a handful of times. The chain combines TRBV7-9 with TRBJ2-1, with TRBD1 matching 10 bases. Germline V lookup: CDR1 SEHNR, CDR2 FQNEAQ (reference sequence). J lost 8 bases, V lost 6 bases, and 10 bases had no gene match. The CDR3 runs 15 residues. Written as DNA, the CDR3 is TGTGCCAGCAGACCAGGACAGGGGGTTAGGGATGAGCAGTTCTTC. It translates to CASRPGQGVRDEQFF.